The 15 T cell receptor beta chains below were found in one sample sequenced in a study of cytomegalovirus exposure and HLA in healthy donors. PCR primers comprised 60 Vbeta and 13 Jbeta primers. The table came from immunoSEQ multiplex PCR; TCRdb's copy has only in-frame clones and leaves some out. The table includes approximately 260,000 clones, approximately 84% detected once. The specimen was PBMCs. All receptors derive from a woman aged 35 to 49 in good health and CMV-seropositive.

The chain joins TRBV9 to TRBJ1-6; no definite D call. The germline V gene encodes CDR1 SGDLS and CDR2 YYNGEE. Deletions cut 2 bases from V and 10 bases from J, with 10 bases between. The CDR3 totals 13 residues. The CDR3 is CASSVSQTSPLHF. CDR3 sequence (DNA): TGTGCCAGCAGCGTGTCACAGACCTCACCCCTCCACTTT.

This clone was seen just once. V and J are TRBV30 and TRBJ2-5; D is undetermined. The DNA end lines up better with TRBJ2-7; the J call may be wrong. The CDR3 loop spans 12 amino acids. CDR1 and CDR2 (germline): GTSNPN, SVGIG (reference sequence). The CDR3 loop reads CAWSHGPYEQYF. CDR3 DNA sequence: TGTGCCTGGAGCCACGGTCCCTACGAGCAGTACTTC.

The rearrangement links TRBV6-1 to TRBJ2-3, with 7 bases aligning to TRBD2. J gave up 1 base and V 4 bases, and 2 bases lay outside the gene matches. Germline CDR1 is MNHNS and CDR2 is SASEGT. The CDR3 sequence is 14 residues long. The CDR3 nucleotides read TGTGCCAGCAGTGGTCTAGCGGGCACAGATACGCAGTATTTT. This encodes CASSGLAGTDTQYF.

This clone came up once. The chain recombines TRBV28 with TRBJ2-2, with 12 bases fitting TRBD2. Per the germline V gene, CDR1 is MDHEN and CDR2 is SYDVKM. This CDR3 region has 18 residues. Losses at the gene ends were 7 bases for V and 1 base for J; bases not matched to a gene: 10. The CDR3 nucleotides read TGTGCCAGCACTTCCGCTGGACTAGCGGGAATGAACACCGGGGAGCTGTTTTTT. It encodes CASTSAGLAGMNTGELFF.

CDR3: CASSDPLAGGPPGELFF. CDR3 sequence (DNA): TGTGCCAGCAGCGACCCACTAGCGGGAGGGCCGCCCGGGGAGCTGTTTTTT. The V and J genes are TRBV5-4 and TRBJ2-2; 13 bases are a match to TRBD2. J was trimmed by 6 bases and V by 4 bases; bases with no gene match: 9. The germline CDR1 and CDR2 sequences are SGHNT and YYREEE (reference sequence). This CDR3 contains 17 residues.

The chain carries TRBV11-2 and TRBJ2-1, with D possibly TRBD2 on 5 matching bases. This CDR3 contains 14 residues. V was trimmed by 5 bases and J by 7 bases, leaving 15 bases between them. CDR1 is SGHAT, CDR2 FQNNGV, per germline. The chain's CDR3 is CASSLLDPANEQFF. The CDR3 nucleotides read TGTGCCAGCAGCCTACTAGACCCCGCAAATGAGCAGTTCTTC.

The V call is TRBV5-1, the J call TRBJ1-4, with D unresolved. The CDR3 runs to 14 residues. V lost 4 bases and J 0 bases, leaving 7 bases between the germline ends. Germline CDR1 SGHRS, CDR2 YFSETQ. Here the CDR3 DNA reads TGCGCCAGCAGCGCGGGAACAACTAATGAAAAACTGTTTTTT. The encoded protein is CASSAGTTNEKLFF.

J is TRBJ1-2 and V is TRBV19; D is undetermined. The CDR3 covers 13 residues. The germline gives CDR1 LNHDA, CDR2 SQIVND (reference sequence). Trimming took 2 bases from V and 4 from J, leaving 8 bases between them. CDR3 DNA: TGTGCCAGTAGTATACCAGGAACCTATGGCTACACCTTC. Translating it yields CASSIPGTYGYTF. Looking up the rest from reference TRBV19 and TRBJ1-2 gives the full variable domain: DGGITQSPKYLFRKEGQNVTLSCEQNLNHDAMYWYRQDPGQGLRLIYYSQIVNDFQKGDIAEGYSVSREKKESFPLTVTSAQKNPTAFYLCASSIPGTYGYTFGSGTRLTVV.

CDR3 amino acids: CAWASGRNDEQYF. CDR3 sequence (DNA): TGTGCCTGGGCCTCTGGCAGGAATGACGAGCAGTACTTC. This chain links TRBV30 with TRBJ2-7; no firm D call. V lost 5 bases and J 5 bases, leaving 16 bases between the germline ends. The CDR3 covers 13 residues. Germline CDR1 reads GTSNPN; CDR2 reads SVGIG (reference sequence).

This clone was recorded once. J is TRBJ1-2 and V is TRBV6-6; D may be TRBD1 (5 bases). The length of the CDR3 is 14 residues. V was clipped by 0 bases and J by 6 bases, with 11 bases between them. The germline gives CDR1 MNHNY, CDR2 SVGAGI (reference sequence). CDR3: CASSYSSGGNGYTF. The CDR3 nucleotides are TGTGCCAGCAGTTACTCCAGCGGGGGGAATGGCTACACCTTC.

The rearrangement uses TRBV10-2 and TRBJ2-7; 11 bases align to TRBD2. The germline CDR1 and CDR2 sequences are WSHSY and SAAADI. The CDR3 extends over 14 amino acids. The V and J ends lost 7 bases and 6 bases, in that order; junction bases with no gene match: 8. The CDR3 DNA sequence: TGCGCCAGCACCTGGGGGCTAGCGGGAGGCGAGCAGTACTTC. Translation gives CASTWGLAGGEQYF.

In its sample, this clone was seen once. The V call is TRBV10-3, the J call TRBJ1-1; D gene uncertain. The V gene's germline CDR1 is ENHRY and CDR2 SYGVKD. V was clipped by 8 bases and J by 3 bases, with 16 bases between them. The length of the CDR3 is 14 residues. The CDR3 loop reads CAISGNSVYTEAFF. The DNA of the CDR3 is TGTGCCATCTCCGGGAATTCGGTGTACACTGAAGCTTTCTTT.

V and J are TRBV6-5 and TRBJ1-1; possible D gene TRBD1, 6 bases. Trimming removed 7 bases at V and 0 bases at J, with 9 bases between. This CDR3 region has 13 residues. CDR1 is MNHEY and CDR2 is SVGAGI in the germline V gene. The CDR3 DNA follows: TGTGCCAGCACTGGACAGTTGAACACTGAAGCTTTCTTT. This encodes CASTGQLNTEAFF.

This clone came up once. The chain couples TRBV9 to TRBJ2-5, with 7 nucleotides matching TRBD1. J lost 4 bases, V lost 2 bases, and 11 bases had no gene match. Germline CDR1 is SGDLS and CDR2 is YYNGEE. The CDR3 loop spans 16 amino acids. The CDR3 here is CASSVLPAGGIETQYF. The CDR3 nucleotides read TGTGCCAGCAGCGTTCTCCCGGCAGGGGGAATAGAGACCCAGTACTTC.

As concerns this clone: Germline is not matched at one junction end, which may reflect a read error. This CDR3 is CSSSLMSPGGGSEQFF. The CDR3 DNA is TGTTCCAGCAGCTTGATGTCCCCGGGGGGCGGTAGTGAGCAGTTCTTC. The chain uses TRBV7-9 and TRBJ2-1, with a possible D match to TRBD2 (7 bases). The CDR3 is made up of 16 amino acids. Germline V gene sequence: CDR1 SEHNR, CDR2 FQNEAQ (reference sequence).